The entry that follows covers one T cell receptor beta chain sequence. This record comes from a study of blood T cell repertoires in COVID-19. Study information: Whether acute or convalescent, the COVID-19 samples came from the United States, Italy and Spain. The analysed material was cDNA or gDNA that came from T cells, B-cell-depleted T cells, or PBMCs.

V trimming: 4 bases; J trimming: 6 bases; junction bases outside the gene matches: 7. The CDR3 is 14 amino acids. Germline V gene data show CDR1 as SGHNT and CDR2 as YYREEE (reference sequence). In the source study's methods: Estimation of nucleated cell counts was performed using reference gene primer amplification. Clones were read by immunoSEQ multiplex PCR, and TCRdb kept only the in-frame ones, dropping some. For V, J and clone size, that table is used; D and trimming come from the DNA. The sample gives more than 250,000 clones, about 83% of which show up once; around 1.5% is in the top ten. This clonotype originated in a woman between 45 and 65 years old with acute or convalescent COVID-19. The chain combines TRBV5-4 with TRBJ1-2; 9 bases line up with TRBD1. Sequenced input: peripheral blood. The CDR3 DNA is TGTGCCAGCAGCCTGGGACAGGGCGAAAATGGCTACACCTTC. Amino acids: CASSLGQGENGYTF.